The next 5 T cell receptor beta chains were all read from a single sample in a study of cytomegalovirus exposure and HLA in healthy donors (dated by TCRdb to between 2016 and 2019). Library construction relied on the immunoSEQ multiplex PCR assay. A mixture of 60 forward primers for TCR Vbeta segments and 13 reverse primers for TCR Jbeta segments was used in the multiplex PCR. TCRdb re-hosts the immuneACCESS table, in-frame sequences only. Its copies lack some clones; in the studies checked, an unresolved V gene accounts for under half of them, and the cause for the rest is not known. This sample has under 80,000 clones in its table, and about 79% of those were observed once. The ten largest clones represent 7% to 8.5% of the sample. Source material: PBMCs. The receptors originated from a woman aged 40 to 50 in good health and CMV-seronegative.

The chain carries TRBV30 and TRBJ1-1; TRBD1 aligns across 7 bases. V trimming: 8 bases; J trimming: 2 bases; junction bases outside the gene matches: 14. This CDR3 has 15 amino acids. The germline CDR1 and CDR2 sequences are GTSNPN and SVGIG (reference sequence). DNA for the CDR3: TGTGCCAGAGGCGTTTCAAGGACAGGAAACACTGAAGCTTTCTTT. This gives the protein CARGVSRTGNTEAFF.

The V gene is TRBV5-1, the J gene TRBJ2-1; TRBD2 might be the D (8 bases). The CDR3 extends over 17 amino acids. Trimming removed 4 bases at V and 9 bases at J, with 26 bases between. Germline V gene sequence: CDR1 SGHRS, CDR2 YFSETQ. The CDR3 reads CASSRDLLAVSGGEQFF. CDR3 DNA: TGCGCCAGCAGCCGAGACCTACTAGCGGTCTCAGGGGGTGAGCAGTTCTTC.

The chain is built from TRBV7-3 and TRBJ2-3; D may be TRBD2 (5 bases). Trimming removed 5 bases from V and 4 bases from J, with 13 bases in between. The CDR3 runs 14 residues. Germline V gene data show CDR1 as SGHTA and CDR2 as FQGTGA. Here the CDR3 reads CASSLSGGADTQYF. The CDR3 coding sequence is TGTGCCAGCAGCCTAAGCGGTGGCGCAGATACGCAGTATTTT.

The chain couples TRBV10-3 to TRBJ2-3; perhaps TRBD1 as D (7 bases). The CDR3 has 15 amino acids. Germline CDR1 and CDR2: ENHRY and SYGVKD. The V and J ends lost 3 bases and 6 bases respectively, with 16 bases between them. CDR3 nucleotide sequence: TGTGCCATCAGTGATATTTCAGGGGGGCGGGATACGCAGTATTTT. Translated, it gives CAISDISGGRDTQYF.

CDR3 sequence (DNA): TGTGCCAGCAGCTTAGCGTTGGAGGGGAGCTCCTACAATGAGCAGTTCTTC. The encoded protein is CASSLALEGSSYNEQFF. The chain links TRBV7-8 to TRBJ2-1, with D possibly matching TRBD2 (6 bases). Trimming took off 0 bases at V and 0 bases at J, with 12 bases between the two ends. CDR1 and CDR2 from the germline V gene are SGHVS and FQNEAQ. The CDR3 spans 17 residues.